This T cell receptor (beta chain) comes out of a study of blood T cell repertoires in COVID-19. J gave up 6 bases and V 4 bases, and 6 bases lay outside the gene matches. This CDR3 spans 15 amino acids. Germline CDR1 and CDR2: MNHNY and SVGAGI (reference sequence). Repertoires were generated with immunoSEQ multiplex PCR, while TCRdb's copy carries only in-frame clones and drops some. Of under 200,000 clones listed, 60% to 85% are singletons. The V call is TRBV6-6, the J call TRBJ1-5, with TRBD1 identical over 10 bases. The material sequenced was peripheral blood. The clonotype was recovered from a woman aged 60 to 75 with COVID-19, enrolled during active disease. The CDR3 spells CASSSTGGGSQPQHF. The CDR3 nucleotides read TGTGCCAGCAGTTCGACAGGGGGCGGGAGTCAGCCCCAGCATTTT.